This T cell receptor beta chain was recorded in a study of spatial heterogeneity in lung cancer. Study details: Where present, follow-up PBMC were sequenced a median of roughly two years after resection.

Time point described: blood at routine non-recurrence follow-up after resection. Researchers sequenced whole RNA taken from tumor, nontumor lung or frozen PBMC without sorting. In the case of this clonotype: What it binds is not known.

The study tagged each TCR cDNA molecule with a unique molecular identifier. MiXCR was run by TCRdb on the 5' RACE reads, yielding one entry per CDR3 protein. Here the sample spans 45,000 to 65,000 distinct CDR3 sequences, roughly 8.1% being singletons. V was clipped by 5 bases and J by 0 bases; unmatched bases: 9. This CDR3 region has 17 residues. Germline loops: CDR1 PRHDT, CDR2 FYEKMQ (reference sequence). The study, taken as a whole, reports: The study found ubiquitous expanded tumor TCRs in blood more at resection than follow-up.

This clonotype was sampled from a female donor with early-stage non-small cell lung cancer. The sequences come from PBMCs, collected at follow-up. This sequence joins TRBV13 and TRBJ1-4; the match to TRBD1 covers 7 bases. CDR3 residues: CASSPRQGRATNEKLFF. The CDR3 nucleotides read TGTGCCAGCAGCCCCCGACAGGGTCGTGCAACTAATGAAAAACTGTTTTTT. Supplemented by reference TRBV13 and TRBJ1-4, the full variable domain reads AAGVIQSPRHLIKEKRETATLKCYPIPRHDTVYWYQQGPGQDPQFLISFYEKMQSDKGSIPDRFSAQQFSDYHSELNMSSLELGDSALYFCASSPRQGRATNEKLFFGSGTQLSVL.